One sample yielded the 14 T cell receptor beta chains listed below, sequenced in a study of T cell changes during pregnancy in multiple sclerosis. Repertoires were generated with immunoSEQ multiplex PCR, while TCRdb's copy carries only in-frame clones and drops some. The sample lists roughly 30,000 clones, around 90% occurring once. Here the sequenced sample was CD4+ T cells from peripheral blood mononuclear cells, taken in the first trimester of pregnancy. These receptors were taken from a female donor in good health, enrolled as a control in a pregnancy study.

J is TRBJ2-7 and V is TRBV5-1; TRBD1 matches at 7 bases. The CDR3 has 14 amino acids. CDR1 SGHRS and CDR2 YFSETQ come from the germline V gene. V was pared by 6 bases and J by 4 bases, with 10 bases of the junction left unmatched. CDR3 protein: CASTTGQTEYEQYF. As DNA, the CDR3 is TGCGCCAGCACGACGGGACAGACGGAATACGAGCAGTACTTC. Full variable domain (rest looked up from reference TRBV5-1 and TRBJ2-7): KAGVTQTPRYLIKTRGQQVTLSCSPISGHRSVSWYQQTPGQGLQFLFEYFSETQRNKGNFPGRFSGRQFSNSRSEMNVSTLELGDSALYLCASTTGQTEYEQYFGPGTRLTVT.

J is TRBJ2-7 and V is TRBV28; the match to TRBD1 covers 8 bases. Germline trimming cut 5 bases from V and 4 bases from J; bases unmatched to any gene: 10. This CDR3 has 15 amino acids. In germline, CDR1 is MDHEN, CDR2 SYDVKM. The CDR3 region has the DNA TGTGCCAGCAGTCGCGACAGGGGAGGTGGGTACGAGCAGTACTTC. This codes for CASSRDRGGGYEQYF.

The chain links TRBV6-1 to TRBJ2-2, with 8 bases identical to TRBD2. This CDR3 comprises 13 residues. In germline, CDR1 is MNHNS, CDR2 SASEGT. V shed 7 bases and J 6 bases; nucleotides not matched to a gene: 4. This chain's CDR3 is CASTTGRAGELFF. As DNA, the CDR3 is TGTGCCAGCACTACCGGGAGGGCCGGGGAGCTGTTTTTT.

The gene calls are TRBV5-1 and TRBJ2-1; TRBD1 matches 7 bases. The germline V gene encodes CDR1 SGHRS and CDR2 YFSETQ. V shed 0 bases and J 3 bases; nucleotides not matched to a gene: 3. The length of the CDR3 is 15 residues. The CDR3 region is CASSLEGQLYNEQFF. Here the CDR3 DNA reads TGCGCCAGCAGCTTGGAGGGACAGCTCTACAATGAGCAGTTCTTC. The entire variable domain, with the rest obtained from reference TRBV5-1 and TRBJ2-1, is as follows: KAGVTQTPRYLIKTRGQQVTLSCSPISGHRSVSWYQQTPGQGLQFLFEYFSETQRNKGNFPGRFSGRQFSNSRSEMNVSTLELGDSALYLCASSLEGQLYNEQFFGPGTRLTVL.

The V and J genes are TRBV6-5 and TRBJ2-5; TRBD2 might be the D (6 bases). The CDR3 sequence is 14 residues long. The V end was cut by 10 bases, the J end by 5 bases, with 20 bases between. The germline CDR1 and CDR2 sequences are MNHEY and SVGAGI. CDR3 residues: CATTSYAAGETQYF. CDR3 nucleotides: TGTGCCACCACTAGTTACGCGGCGGGGGAGACCCAGTACTTC.

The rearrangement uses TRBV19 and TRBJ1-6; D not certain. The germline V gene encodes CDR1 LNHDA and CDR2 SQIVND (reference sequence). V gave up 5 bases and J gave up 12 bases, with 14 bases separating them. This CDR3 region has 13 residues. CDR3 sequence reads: CASSPGGWRPLHF. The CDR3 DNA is TGTGCCAGTAGTCCAGGAGGGTGGCGACCCCTCCACTTT.

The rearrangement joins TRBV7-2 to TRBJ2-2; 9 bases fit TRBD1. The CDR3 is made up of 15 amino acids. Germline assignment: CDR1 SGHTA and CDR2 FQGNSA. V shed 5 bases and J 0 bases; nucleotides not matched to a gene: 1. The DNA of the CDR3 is TGTGCCAGCAGCAGACAGGGGGCGAACACCGGGGAGCTGTTTTTT. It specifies CASSRQGANTGELFF. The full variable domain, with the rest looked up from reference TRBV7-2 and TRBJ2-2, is GAGVSQSPSNKVTEKGKDVELRCDPISGHTALYWYRQSLGQGLEFLIYFQGNSAPDKSGLPSDRFSAERTGGSVSTLTIQRTQQEDSAVYLCASSRQGANTGELFFGEGSRLTVL.

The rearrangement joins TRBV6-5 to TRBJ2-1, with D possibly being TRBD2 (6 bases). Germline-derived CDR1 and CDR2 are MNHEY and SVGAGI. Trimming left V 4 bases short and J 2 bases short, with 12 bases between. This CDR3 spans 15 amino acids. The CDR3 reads CASSFGGAPYNEQFF. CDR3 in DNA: TGTGCCAGCAGTTTTGGCGGGGCACCCTACAATGAGCAGTTCTTC.

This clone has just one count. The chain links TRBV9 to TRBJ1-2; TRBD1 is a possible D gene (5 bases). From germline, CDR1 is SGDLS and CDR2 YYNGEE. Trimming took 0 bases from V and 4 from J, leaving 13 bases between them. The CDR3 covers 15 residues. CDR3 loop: CASSVVPTEPYGYTF. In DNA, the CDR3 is TGTGCCAGCAGCGTAGTTCCGACAGAACCCTATGGCTACACCTTC. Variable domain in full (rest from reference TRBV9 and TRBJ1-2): DSGVTQTPKHLITATGQRVTLRCSPRSGDLSVYWYQQSLDQGLQFLIQYYNGEERAKGNILERFSAQQFPDLHSELNLSSLELGDSALYFCASSVVPTEPYGYTFGSGTRLTVV.

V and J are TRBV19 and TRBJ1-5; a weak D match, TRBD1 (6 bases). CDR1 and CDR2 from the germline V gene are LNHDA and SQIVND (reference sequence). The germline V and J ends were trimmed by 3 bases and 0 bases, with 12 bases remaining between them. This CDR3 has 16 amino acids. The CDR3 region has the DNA TGTGCCAGTAGTATCCAGGGAGGGGGTAGCAATCAGCCCCAGCATTTT. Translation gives CASSIQGGGSNQPQHF.

CDR3 coding DNA: TGTGCTAGTGGTTGGACAGGGGGAGGGACCGGGGAGCTGTTTTTT. Translating gives CASGWTGGGTGELFF. The chain employs TRBV12-5 and TRBJ2-2, with 10 nucleotides matching TRBD1. This CDR3 is 15 amino acids long. The J segment lost 5 bases and the V segment lost 4 bases, leaving 4 bases of the junction unmatched. CDR1 is LGHNT, CDR2 FRNRAP, per germline.

The CDR3 here is CSVEDLSSYEQYF. The CDR3 DNA sequence: TGCAGCGTTGAAGATCTCAGTTCCTACGAGCAGTACTTC. The genes are TRBV29-1 and TRBJ2-7; D gene unclear. V was clipped by 0 bases and J by 1 base, with 7 bases between them. The germline V gene has CDR1 SQVTM and CDR2 ANQGSEA. This CDR3 is 13 amino acids long.

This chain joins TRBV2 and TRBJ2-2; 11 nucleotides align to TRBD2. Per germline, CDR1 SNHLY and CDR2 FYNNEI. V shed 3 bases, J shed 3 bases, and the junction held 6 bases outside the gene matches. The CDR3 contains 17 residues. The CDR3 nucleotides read TGTGCCAGCAGTGATTTACTAGCGGGAGCAGACACCGGGGAGCTGTTTTTT. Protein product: CASSDLLAGADTGELFF.

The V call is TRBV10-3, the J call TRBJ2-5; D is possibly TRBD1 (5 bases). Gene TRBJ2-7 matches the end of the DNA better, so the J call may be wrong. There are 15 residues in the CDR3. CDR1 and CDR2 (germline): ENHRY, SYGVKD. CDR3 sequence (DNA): TGTGCCATCAGTGATTGGTGGGGCAGGGTGGGCGAGCAGTACTTC. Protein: CAISDWWGRVGEQYF.